This record covers a single TCR beta chain. Germline V gives CDR1 LNHDA, CDR2 SQIVND (reference sequence). The CDR3 is 14 residues long. Trimming stripped 3 bases from V and 4 bases from J, with 12 bases between. This sample stems from a study of blood T cell repertoires in COVID-19. Profiled with immunoSEQ multiplex PCR; TCRdb holds only in-frame clones, not every one. The sample contains about 190,000 clones, under 80% of which appear only once. Sequencing was performed on peripheral blood. This TCR derives from a man aged 50-59 years who had recovered from COVID-19. The chain combines TRBV19 with TRBJ1-1; possibly TRBD1 for D (5 bases). CDR3 in DNA: TGTGCCAGTAGTATCGGGGGAGGGAGCACTGAAGCTTTCTTT. Its translation: CASSIGGGSTEAFF.